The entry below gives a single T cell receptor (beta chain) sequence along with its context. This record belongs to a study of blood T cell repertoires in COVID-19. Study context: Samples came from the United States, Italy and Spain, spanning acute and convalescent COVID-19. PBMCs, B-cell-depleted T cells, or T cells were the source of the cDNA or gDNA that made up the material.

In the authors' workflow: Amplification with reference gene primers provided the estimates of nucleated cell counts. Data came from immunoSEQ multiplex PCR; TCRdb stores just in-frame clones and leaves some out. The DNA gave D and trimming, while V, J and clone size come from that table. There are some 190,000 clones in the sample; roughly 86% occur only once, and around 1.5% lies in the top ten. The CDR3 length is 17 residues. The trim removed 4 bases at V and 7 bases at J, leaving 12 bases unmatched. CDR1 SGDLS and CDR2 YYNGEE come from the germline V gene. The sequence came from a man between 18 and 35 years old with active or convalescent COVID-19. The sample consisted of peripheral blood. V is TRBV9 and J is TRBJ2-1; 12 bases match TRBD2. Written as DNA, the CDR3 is TGTGCCAGCAGCCCACGGAGGGCTAGCGGGAGGGAGAATGAGCAGTTCTTC. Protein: CASSPRRASGRENEQFF.